This note documents a single T cell receptor beta chain sequence. Its antigen is currently not known. No base-level quality is on record; no much larger clone is a single base apart. The library was made by PCR. Sequencer: Illumina HiSeq 2500. To reduce PCR and sequencing biases, unique molecular identifiers were built into the TCR beta cDNA libraries. About 500,000 cDNA molecules were obtained per 1 to 10 million input T cells, so each molecule approximated one T cell. Patient libraries were prepared and sequenced with the same protocol used for the earlier healthy control dataset. Within a given batch, samples were prepared together, multiplexed and sequenced on the same HiSeq lane. The published analysis was carried out like this. Raw barcoded reads were processed with MIGEC, and single-read molecular identifier groups were discarded before consensus assembly and CDR3 extraction. Clonotype tables were post-analysed with VDJtools, and diversity was normalized by down-sampling all datasets to the smallest sample size. To correct batch-related cross-sample contamination, repertoire overlap clustering matched CDR3 amino acid sequences but not nucleotide sequences. Using fastp trimming at Q25 and MiXCR clonotype assembly, TCRdb reanalyzed the public sequencing data and kept in-frame beta chains. Each entry is one CDR3 protein sequence, shown with its most common DNA and genes. In this record, the V and J calls reflect TCRdb's handling and not the investigators' own analysis. The sample table lists about 820,000 distinct CDR3 sequences, roughly half of them with a count of one. The top ten clones comprise approximately 4.4% of the sample.

The junction carries 12 bases between V and J, which are trimmed by 6 bases and 4 bases respectively. Counted from cysteine to phenylalanine, this CDR3 has 12 amino acids. The kept DNA is CDR3 alone, 36 bases in frame from the first base. As encoded in the germline V gene (reference sequence), CDR1 is DFQATT while CDR2 is SNEGSKA. To demonstrate the VDJtools post-analysis software, the study profiled TCR beta repertoires from the peripheral blood of 13 young patients with multiple sclerosis. The multiple sclerosis patients were children and adolescents between roughly 6 and 16 years of age. The data were obtained in a study of post-analysis software for immune sequencing data (dated by TCRdb to about 2015). About the investigation overall: Relapsing-remitting, secondary progressive and progressive-relapsing multiple sclerosis were recorded as disease courses, and subtype annotation was lacking for some patients. The patient repertoires were set against about eleven previously published healthy control repertoires from donors whose ages ranged from roughly 6 to 26 years. A subset of samples was prepared in parallel using single-end sample barcoding, then pooled and co-amplified after Illumina adapter ligation.

Study-wide conclusions, independent of this receptor: Significantly higher frequencies in patients than in controls were found for five TRBV segments, including TRBV5-6, TRBV5-1 and TRBV20-1. The control group was slightly older than the multiple sclerosis patient group. Direct clustering with F measure revealed strong co-clustering of samples prepared in the same batch, which led to a batch-effect correction. Normalized Chao1 diversity was significantly lower in multiple sclerosis patients than controls, suggesting substantial peripheral T-cell clonal expansion.

Recombination connected TRBV20-1 to TRBJ1-1, with no confident D gene call. This clonotype was obtained from a girl under 18 with multiple sclerosis. The sequenced sample was blood. Here the CDR3 is given as CSAKVDGTEAFF. DNA sequence: TGCAGTGCCAAAGTAGACGGCACTGAAGCTTTCTTT.